This T cell receptor (beta chain) was sequenced during a study of T cell responses to AZD1222 COVID-19 vaccine. As regards this clone: Its cognate antigen is unknown.

TCRdb's copy holds only in-frame clones and misses some; the assay was immunoSEQ multiplex PCR. The repertoire holds some 170,000 clones, with about 91% as singletons. Study-wide results and caveats: Two doses of AZD1222 preceded a rise in Spike-specific TCR breadth and depth. There were mostly white British donors and more females than males, and clonal diversity was possibly underestimated. Reportedly, nearly half the spike-specific TCRs target unmutated variant regions.

Germline values: CDR1 LGHDT, CDR2 YNNKEL (reference sequence). Trimming shortened V by 2 bases and J by 5 bases, and 10 bases separated the two germline ends. The CDR3 has 14 residues. This specimen consisted of peripheral blood, obtained 28 days after the second AZD1222 dose. The receptor was derived from an adult who received the AZD1222 COVID-19 vaccine. The rearrangement uses TRBV3-1 (or the pseudogene TRBV3-2) and TRBJ2-1; D gene unclear. In nucleotides, the CDR3 is TGTGCCAGCAGCCAATGGATCGCGGACAATGAGCAGTTCTTC. Protein: CASSQWIADNEQFF.